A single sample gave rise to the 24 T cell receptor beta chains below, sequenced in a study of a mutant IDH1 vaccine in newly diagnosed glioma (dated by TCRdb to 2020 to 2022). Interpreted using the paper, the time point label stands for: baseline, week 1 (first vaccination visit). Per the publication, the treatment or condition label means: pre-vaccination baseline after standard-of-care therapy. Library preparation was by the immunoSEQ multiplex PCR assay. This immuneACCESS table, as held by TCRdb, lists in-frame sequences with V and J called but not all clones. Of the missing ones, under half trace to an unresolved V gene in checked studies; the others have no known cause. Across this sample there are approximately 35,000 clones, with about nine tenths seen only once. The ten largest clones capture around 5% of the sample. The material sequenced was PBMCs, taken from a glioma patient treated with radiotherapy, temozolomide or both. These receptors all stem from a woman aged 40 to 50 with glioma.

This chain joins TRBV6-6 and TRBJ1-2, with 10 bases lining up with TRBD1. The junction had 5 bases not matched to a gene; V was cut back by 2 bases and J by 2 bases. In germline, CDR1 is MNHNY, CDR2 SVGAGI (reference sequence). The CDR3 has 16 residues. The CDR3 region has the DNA TGTGCCAGCAGTTACAGACAGGGGGCCCGGAACTATGGCTACACCTTC. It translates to CASSYRQGARNYGYTF.

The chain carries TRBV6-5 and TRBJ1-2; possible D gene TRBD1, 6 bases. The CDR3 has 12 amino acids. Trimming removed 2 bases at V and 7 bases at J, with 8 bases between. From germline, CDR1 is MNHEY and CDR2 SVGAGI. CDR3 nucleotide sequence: TGTGCCAGCAGTTACCTAGGGGGTGGCTACACCTTC. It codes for CASSYLGGGYTF.

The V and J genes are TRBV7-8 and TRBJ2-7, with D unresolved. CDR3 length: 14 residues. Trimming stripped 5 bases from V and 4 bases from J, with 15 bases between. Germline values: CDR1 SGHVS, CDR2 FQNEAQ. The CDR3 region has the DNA TGTGCCAGCAGCCCCCCGACCAACGCGTACGAGCAGTACTTC. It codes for CASSPPTNAYEQYF.

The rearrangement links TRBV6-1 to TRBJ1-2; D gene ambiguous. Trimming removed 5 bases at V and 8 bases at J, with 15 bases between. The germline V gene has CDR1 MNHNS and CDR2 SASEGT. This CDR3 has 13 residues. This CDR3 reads CASSIDRGSGYTF. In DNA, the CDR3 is TGTGCCAGCAGTATTGACCGGGGTAGCGGCTACACCTTC.

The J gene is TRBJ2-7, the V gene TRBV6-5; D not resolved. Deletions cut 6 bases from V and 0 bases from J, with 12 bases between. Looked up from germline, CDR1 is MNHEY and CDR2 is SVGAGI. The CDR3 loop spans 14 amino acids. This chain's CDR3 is CASSPRWNSYEQYF. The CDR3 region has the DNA TGTGCCAGCAGCCCACGGTGGAACTCCTACGAGCAGTACTTC.

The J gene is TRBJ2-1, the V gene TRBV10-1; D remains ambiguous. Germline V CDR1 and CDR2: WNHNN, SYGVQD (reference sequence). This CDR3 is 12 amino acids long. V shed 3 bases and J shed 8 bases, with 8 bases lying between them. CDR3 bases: TGCGCCAGCAGTGACTTCACCGATGAGCAGTTCTTC. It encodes CASSDFTDEQFF.

The CDR3 is CASSNAGGVVEQYF. The CDR3 DNA follows: TGTGCCAGCAGCAATGCAGGGGGGGTGGTCGAGCAGTACTTC. The rearrangement joins TRBV5-4 to TRBJ2-7, with D perhaps matching TRBD1 or TRBD2 (7 bases each). Deletions cut 4 bases from V and 6 bases from J, with 17 bases between. The CDR3 runs 14 residues. In germline, CDR1 is SGHNT, CDR2 YYREEE (reference sequence).

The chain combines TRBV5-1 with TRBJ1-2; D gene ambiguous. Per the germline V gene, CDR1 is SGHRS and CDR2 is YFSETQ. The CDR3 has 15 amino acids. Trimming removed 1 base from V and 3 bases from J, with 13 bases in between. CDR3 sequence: CASSLTDANYYGYTF. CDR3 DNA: TGCGCCAGCAGCTTGACAGACGCCAATTACTATGGCTACACCTTC.

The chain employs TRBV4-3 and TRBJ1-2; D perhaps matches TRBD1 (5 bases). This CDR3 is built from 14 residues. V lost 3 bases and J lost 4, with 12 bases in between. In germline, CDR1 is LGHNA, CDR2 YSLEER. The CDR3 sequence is CASSQDPGPYGYTF. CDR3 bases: TGCGCCAGCAGCCAGGACCCGGGGCCCTATGGCTACACCTTC.

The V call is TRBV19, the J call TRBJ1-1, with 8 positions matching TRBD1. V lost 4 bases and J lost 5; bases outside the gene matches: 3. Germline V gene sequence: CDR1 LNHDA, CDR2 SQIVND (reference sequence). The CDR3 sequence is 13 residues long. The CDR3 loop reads CASSSQGATEAFF. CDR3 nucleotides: TGTGCCAGTAGTAGCCAGGGGGCGACTGAAGCTTTCTTT.

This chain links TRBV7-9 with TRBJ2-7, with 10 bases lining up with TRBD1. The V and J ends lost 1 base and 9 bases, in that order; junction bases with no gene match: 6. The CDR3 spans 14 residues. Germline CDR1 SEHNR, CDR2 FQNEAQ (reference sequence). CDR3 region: CASSLDGTGAVQYF. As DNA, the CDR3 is TGTGCCAGCAGCTTAGACGGGACAGGGGCTGTGCAGTACTTC.

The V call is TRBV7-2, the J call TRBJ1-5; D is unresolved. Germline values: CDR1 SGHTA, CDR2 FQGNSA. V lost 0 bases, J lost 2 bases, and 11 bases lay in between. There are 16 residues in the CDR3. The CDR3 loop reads CASSLAGSSGNQPQHF. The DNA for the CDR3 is TGTGCCAGCAGCTTAGCGGGAAGCAGCGGCAATCAGCCCCAGCATTTT. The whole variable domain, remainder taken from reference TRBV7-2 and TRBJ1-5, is GAGVSQSPSNKVTEKGKDVELRCDPISGHTALYWYRQSLGQGLEFLIYFQGNSAPDKSGLPSDRFSAERTGGSVSTLTIQRTQQEDSAVYLCASSLAGSSGNQPQHFGDGTRLSIL.

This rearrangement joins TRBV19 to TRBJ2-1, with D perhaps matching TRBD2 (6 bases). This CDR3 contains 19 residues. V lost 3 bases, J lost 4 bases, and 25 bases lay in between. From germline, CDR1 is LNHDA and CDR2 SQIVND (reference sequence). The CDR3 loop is CASSMFLGLTAGRYNEQFF. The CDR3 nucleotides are TGTGCCAGTAGTATGTTCTTGGGGCTCACGGCGGGACGATACAATGAGCAGTTCTTC.

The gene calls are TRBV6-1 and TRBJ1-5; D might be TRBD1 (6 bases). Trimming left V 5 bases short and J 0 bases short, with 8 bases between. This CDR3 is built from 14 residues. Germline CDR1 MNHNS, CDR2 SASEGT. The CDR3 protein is CASSRDISNQPQHF. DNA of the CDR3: TGTGCCAGCAGTAGGGACATTAGCAATCAGCCCCAGCATTTT.

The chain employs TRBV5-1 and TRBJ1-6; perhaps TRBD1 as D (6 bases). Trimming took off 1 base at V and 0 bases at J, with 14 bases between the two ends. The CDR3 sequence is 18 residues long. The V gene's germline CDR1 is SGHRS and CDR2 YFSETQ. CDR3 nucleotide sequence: TGCGCCAGCAGCTTGACACGGACAGAGAGCTCCTATAATTCACCCCTCCACTTT. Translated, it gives CASSLTRTESSYNSPLHF.

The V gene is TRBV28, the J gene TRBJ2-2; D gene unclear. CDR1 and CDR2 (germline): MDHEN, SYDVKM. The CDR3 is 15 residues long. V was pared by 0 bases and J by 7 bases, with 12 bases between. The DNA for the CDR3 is TGTGCCAGCAGTTTATGGACCGGAACCGGCGGGGAGCTGTTTTTT. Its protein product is CASSLWTGTGGELFF.

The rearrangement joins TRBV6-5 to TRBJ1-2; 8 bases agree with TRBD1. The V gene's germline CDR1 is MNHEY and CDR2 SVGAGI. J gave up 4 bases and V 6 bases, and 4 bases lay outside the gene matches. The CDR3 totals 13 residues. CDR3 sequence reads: CASRSQGVYGYTF. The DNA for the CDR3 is TGTGCCAGCAGGTCACAGGGGGTCTATGGCTACACCTTC.

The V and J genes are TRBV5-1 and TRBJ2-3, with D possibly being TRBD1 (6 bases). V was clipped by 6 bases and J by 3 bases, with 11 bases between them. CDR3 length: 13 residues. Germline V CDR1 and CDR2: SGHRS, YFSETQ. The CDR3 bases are TGCGCCAGCACCACAGGGTGGACAGATACGCAGTATTTT. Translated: CASTTGWTDTQYF.

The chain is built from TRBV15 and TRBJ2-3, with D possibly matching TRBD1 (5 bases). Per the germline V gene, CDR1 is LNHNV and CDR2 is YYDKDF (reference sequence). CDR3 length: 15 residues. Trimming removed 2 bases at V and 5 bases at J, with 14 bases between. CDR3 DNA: TGTGCCACCAGCAGAAACGTGGGGCGCCAAGATACGCAGTATTTT. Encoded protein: CATSRNVGRQDTQYF. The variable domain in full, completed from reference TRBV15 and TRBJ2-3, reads DAMVIQNPRYQVTQFGKPVTLSCSQTLNHNVMYWYQQKSSQAPKLLFHYYDKDFNNEADTPDNFQSRRPNTSFCFLDIRSPGLGDTAMYLCATSRNVGRQDTQYFGPGTRLTVL.

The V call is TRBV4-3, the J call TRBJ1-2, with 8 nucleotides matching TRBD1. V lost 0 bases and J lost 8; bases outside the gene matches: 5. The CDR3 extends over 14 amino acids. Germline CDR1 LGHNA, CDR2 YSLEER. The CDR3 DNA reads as TGCGCCAGCAGCCAAGATCGAGGACAGGGCGGCTACACCTTC. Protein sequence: CASSQDRGQGGYTF.

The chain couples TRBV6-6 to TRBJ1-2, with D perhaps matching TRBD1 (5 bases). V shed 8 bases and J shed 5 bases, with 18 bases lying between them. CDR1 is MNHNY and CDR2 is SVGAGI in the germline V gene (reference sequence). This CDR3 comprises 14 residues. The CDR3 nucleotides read TGTGCCAGCTTCGGGGCCGGGGTGGGATATGGCTACACCTTC. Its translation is CASFGAGVGYGYTF.

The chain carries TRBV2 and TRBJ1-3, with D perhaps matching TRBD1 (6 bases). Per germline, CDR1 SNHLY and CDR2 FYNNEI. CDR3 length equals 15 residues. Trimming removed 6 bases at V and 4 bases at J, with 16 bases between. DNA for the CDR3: TGTGCCAGCAGAACAGGACAGTTCTCCGGAAACACCATATATTTT. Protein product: CASRTGQFSGNTIYF.

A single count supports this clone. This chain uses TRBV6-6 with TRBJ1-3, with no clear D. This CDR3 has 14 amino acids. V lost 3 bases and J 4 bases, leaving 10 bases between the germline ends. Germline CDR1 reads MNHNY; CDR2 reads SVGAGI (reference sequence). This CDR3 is CASSYGPSGNTIYF. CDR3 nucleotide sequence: TGTGCCAGCAGTTATGGGCCAAGCGGAAACACCATATATTTT.

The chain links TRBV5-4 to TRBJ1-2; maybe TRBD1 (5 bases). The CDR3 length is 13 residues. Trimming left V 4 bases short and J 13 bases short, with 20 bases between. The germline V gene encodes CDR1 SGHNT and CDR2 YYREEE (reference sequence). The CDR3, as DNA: TGTGCCAGCAGCCCTAGGGGAAATGAGGAAGGCACCTTC. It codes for CASSPRGNEEGTF.